This is a list of T cell receptor beta chains from one sample in a study of blood T cell repertoires in COVID-19. Only in-frame clones appear in the TCRdb table, and some are missing; sequencing was by immunoSEQ multiplex PCR. This sample has approximately 250,000 clones; around 90% occur once, and the top ten carry roughly 2%. The sample was PBMCs or T cells enriched from blood (not recorded which). All receptors derive from a woman between 55 and 75 years old in a cohort exposed to, infected with or recovered from COVID-19 (not recorded which). The CDR3 runs from the conserved cysteine through the conserved F or W. Fields, in order: clone size, J gene, V gene, D gene, CDR3 protein, CDR3 DNA. A D gene is named only where the DNA matches it firmly. Only part of the rows carry a size: once, few, many, or a class if the clone is expanded.

size: .; J: TRBJ2-1; V: TRBV5-4; D: .; CDR3: CASSPAGTRTYNEQFF; DNA: TGTGCCAGCAGCCCCGCCGGGACAAGAACCTACAATGAGCAGTTCTTC
size: .; J: TRBJ2-1; V: TRBV11-2; D: TRBD1; CDR3: CASSSGQVRYNEQFF; DNA: TGTGCCAGCAGCTCCGGACAGGTGCGCTACAATGAGCAGTTCTTC
size: .; J: TRBJ1-1; V: TRBV18; D: .; CDR3: CASSPPKTGHTEAFF; DNA: TGTGCCAGCTCACCACCTAAAACTGGGCACACTGAAGCTTTCTTT
size: .; J: TRBJ2-5; V: TRBV5-4; D: .; CDR3: CASSSAGVWRETQYF; DNA: TGTGCCAGCAGCTCCGCCGGGGTATGGAGAGAGACCCAGTACTTC
size: .; J: TRBJ1-5; V: TRBV4-1; D: .; CDR3: CASSLIDSPNQPQHF; DNA: TGCGCCAGCAGCCTTATTGACAGCCCCAATCAGCCCCAGCATTTT
size: once; J: TRBJ1-1; V: TRBV27; D: TRBD1; CDR3: CASSSRQGHEAFF; DNA: TGTGCCAGCAGTTCACGACAGGGGCATGAAGCTTTCTTT
size: .; J: TRBJ2-3; V: TRBV6-5; D: TRBD2; CDR3: CASTPGGLGTDTQYF; DNA: TGTGCCAGCACCCCGGGGGGACTAGGGACAGATACGCAGTATTTT
size: .; J: TRBJ1-2; V: TRBV24-1; D: TRBD1; CDR3: CATSNRDSPYTF; DNA: TGTGCCACCAGCAACCGGGACAGCCCTTACACCTTC
size: .; J: TRBJ2-7; V: TRBV19; D: .; CDR3: CASSVQGLLSYEQYF; DNA: TGTGCCAGTAGTGTACAGGGACTACTCTCCTACGAGCAGTACTTC
size: .; J: TRBJ2-1; V: TRBV7-2; D: TRBD2; CDR3: CASSFVGTSGMSSYNEQFF; DNA: TGTGCCAGCAGCTTTGTCGGGACTAGCGGGATGAGCTCCTACAATGAGCAGTTCTTC
size: once; J: TRBJ1-5; V: TRBV4-1; D: .; CDR3: CASSRGPTGKGQPQHF; DNA: TGCGCCAGCAGCCGCGGGCCCACAGGGAAAGGGCAGCCCCAGCATTTT